The rows below give T cell receptor beta chains drawn from one sample of a study of cytomegalovirus exposure and HLA in healthy donors. Measured with immunoSEQ multiplex PCR; TCRdb has only the in-frame clones, and not every one. The data contain 150,000 to 250,000 clones, roughly 88% of them singletons. Specimen: PBMCs. These receptor sequences come from a woman aged 25-40 years in good health and CMV-seropositive. CDR3s include the opening cysteine and the closing phenylalanine or tryptophan. The order of the fields is clone size, D gene, V gene, J gene, CDR3 DNA, CDR3 protein. A D gene is named only where the DNA matches it firmly. Only part of the rows carry a size: once, few, many, or a class if the clone is expanded.

NA	TRBD2	TRBV19	TRBJ2-5	TGTGCCAGTACCACTAGCGGGAGTCCACCTGAGACCCAGTACTTC	CASTTSGSPPETQYF
NA	TRBD2	TRBV27	TRBJ2-1	TGTGCCAGCAGTTTTCTAGCGGGAGGGGGCAATGAGCAGTTCTTC	CASSFLAGGGNEQFF
NA	NA	TRBV27	TRBJ1-2	TGTGCCAGCAGTTTATCACGGGGGGCTGGGGGCTACACCTTC	CASSLSRGAGGYTF
NA	NA	TRBV5-6	TRBJ2-5	TGTGCCAGCAGAACTACAGGGAATGGGTGGGTTGAGACCCAGTACTTC	CASRTTGNGWVETQYF
NA	NA	TRBV27	TRBJ2-3	TGTGCCAGCAGTTTTTCGGTCACAGATACGCAGTATTTT	CASSFSVTDTQYF
NA	TRBD1	TRBV4-2	TRBJ1-5	TGTGCCAGCAGCCTAAACCGGGACAGCAATAGCAATCAGCCCCAGCATTTT	CASSLNRDSNSNQPQHF
NA	NA	TRBV27	TRBJ1-4	TGTGCCAGCAGTCCCGCCGGGACTTTAAATGAAAAACTGTTTTTT	CASSPAGTLNEKLFF
once	TRBD2	TRBV5-8	TRBJ2-1	TGTGCCAGCAGCTTGTGGCTAGCGGGACGCGAGCAGTTCTTC	CASSLWLAGREQFF
NA	TRBD1	TRBV4-1	TRBJ1-4	TGCGCCAGCAGCCGGGAACAGGGGGTTAATGAAAAACTGTTTTTT	CASSREQGVNEKLFF
NA	NA	TRBV29-1	TRBJ2-2	TGCAGCTTTCGGAGGGACACCGGGGAGCTGTTTTTT	CSFRRDTGELFF
NA	NA	TRBV5-4	TRBJ2-1	TGTGCCAGCAGTTCCAGCGGACTGTTCTACAATGAGCAGTTCTTC	CASSSSGLFYNEQFF
NA	NA	TRBV27	TRBJ2-7	TGTGCCAGCAGTTTGCGGGGGCCCCGAACCCCCTACGAGCAGTACTTC	CASSLRGPRTPYEQYF
NA	NA	TRBV14	TRBJ1-1	TGTGCCAGCAGCCAAGATACTGGGGGAGGCACTGAAGCTTTCTTT	CASSQDTGGGTEAFF
NA	NA	TRBV2	TRBJ2-7	TGTGCCAGCAGTGAAGGGGGTCAGGGGGGCAACGAGCAGTACTTC	CASSEGGQGGNEQYF
NA	TRBD2	TRBV5-1	TRBJ2-5	TGCGCCAGCAGCTTGGGTAGCGGGAGAGAGACCCAGTACTTC	CASSLGSGRETQYF
NA	TRBD1	TRBV27	TRBJ1-2	TGTGCCAGCAGTGTCTCCACAGGGGGAGAAACTAACTATGGCTACACCTTC	CASSVSTGGETNYGYTF
NA	NA	TRBV7-9	TRBJ2-7	TGTGCCAGCAGCTTAGTGTCAGGTCCCTACGAGCAGTACTTC	CASSLVSGPYEQYF
NA	TRBD1	TRBV9	TRBJ2-7	TGTGCCAGCAGCGTAGGGACAGGGGGCGGCGAGCAGTACTTC	CASSVGTGGGEQYF
NA	TRBD2	TRBV5-4	TRBJ2-7	TGTGCCAGCAGCAAGGGACTAACTTACGAGCAGTACTTC	CASSKGLTYEQYF
NA	NA	TRBV6-5	TRBJ1-1	TGTGCCAGCGCATATCGAATTACAGGGTTAGGTGAAGCTTTCTTT	CASAYRITGLGEAFF
NA	TRBD1	TRBV9	TRBJ1-3	TGTGCCAGCAGCGCGTCCCTCCAGGGACAGGGGCCGTCGGCTAACTCTGGAAACACCATATATTTT	CASSASLQGQGPSANSGNTIYF
NA	NA	TRBV5-1	TRBJ1-4	TGCGCCAGCCGGAGGCAGGCGCCTAATGAAAAACTGTTTTTT	CASRRQAPNEKLFF
NA	NA	TRBV29-1	TRBJ2-1	TGCAGCGTAGTAGGACATACCCGATACAATGAGCAGTTCTTC	CSVVGHTRYNEQFF
NA	NA	TRBV9	TRBJ2-7	TGTGCCAGCAGCCCCACGACGGAGAGCTCCTACGAGCAGTACTTC	CASSPTTESSYEQYF
NA	NA	TRBV4-2	TRBJ2-1	TGTGCCAGCAGCCCGCAAATGGGGCGCCACAATGAGCAGTTCTTC	CASSPQMGRHNEQFF
many	NA	TRBV6-1	TRBJ1-5	TGTGCCAGCAGTGAGTCCCTTAGCAATCAGCCCCAGCATTTT	CASSESLSNQPQHF